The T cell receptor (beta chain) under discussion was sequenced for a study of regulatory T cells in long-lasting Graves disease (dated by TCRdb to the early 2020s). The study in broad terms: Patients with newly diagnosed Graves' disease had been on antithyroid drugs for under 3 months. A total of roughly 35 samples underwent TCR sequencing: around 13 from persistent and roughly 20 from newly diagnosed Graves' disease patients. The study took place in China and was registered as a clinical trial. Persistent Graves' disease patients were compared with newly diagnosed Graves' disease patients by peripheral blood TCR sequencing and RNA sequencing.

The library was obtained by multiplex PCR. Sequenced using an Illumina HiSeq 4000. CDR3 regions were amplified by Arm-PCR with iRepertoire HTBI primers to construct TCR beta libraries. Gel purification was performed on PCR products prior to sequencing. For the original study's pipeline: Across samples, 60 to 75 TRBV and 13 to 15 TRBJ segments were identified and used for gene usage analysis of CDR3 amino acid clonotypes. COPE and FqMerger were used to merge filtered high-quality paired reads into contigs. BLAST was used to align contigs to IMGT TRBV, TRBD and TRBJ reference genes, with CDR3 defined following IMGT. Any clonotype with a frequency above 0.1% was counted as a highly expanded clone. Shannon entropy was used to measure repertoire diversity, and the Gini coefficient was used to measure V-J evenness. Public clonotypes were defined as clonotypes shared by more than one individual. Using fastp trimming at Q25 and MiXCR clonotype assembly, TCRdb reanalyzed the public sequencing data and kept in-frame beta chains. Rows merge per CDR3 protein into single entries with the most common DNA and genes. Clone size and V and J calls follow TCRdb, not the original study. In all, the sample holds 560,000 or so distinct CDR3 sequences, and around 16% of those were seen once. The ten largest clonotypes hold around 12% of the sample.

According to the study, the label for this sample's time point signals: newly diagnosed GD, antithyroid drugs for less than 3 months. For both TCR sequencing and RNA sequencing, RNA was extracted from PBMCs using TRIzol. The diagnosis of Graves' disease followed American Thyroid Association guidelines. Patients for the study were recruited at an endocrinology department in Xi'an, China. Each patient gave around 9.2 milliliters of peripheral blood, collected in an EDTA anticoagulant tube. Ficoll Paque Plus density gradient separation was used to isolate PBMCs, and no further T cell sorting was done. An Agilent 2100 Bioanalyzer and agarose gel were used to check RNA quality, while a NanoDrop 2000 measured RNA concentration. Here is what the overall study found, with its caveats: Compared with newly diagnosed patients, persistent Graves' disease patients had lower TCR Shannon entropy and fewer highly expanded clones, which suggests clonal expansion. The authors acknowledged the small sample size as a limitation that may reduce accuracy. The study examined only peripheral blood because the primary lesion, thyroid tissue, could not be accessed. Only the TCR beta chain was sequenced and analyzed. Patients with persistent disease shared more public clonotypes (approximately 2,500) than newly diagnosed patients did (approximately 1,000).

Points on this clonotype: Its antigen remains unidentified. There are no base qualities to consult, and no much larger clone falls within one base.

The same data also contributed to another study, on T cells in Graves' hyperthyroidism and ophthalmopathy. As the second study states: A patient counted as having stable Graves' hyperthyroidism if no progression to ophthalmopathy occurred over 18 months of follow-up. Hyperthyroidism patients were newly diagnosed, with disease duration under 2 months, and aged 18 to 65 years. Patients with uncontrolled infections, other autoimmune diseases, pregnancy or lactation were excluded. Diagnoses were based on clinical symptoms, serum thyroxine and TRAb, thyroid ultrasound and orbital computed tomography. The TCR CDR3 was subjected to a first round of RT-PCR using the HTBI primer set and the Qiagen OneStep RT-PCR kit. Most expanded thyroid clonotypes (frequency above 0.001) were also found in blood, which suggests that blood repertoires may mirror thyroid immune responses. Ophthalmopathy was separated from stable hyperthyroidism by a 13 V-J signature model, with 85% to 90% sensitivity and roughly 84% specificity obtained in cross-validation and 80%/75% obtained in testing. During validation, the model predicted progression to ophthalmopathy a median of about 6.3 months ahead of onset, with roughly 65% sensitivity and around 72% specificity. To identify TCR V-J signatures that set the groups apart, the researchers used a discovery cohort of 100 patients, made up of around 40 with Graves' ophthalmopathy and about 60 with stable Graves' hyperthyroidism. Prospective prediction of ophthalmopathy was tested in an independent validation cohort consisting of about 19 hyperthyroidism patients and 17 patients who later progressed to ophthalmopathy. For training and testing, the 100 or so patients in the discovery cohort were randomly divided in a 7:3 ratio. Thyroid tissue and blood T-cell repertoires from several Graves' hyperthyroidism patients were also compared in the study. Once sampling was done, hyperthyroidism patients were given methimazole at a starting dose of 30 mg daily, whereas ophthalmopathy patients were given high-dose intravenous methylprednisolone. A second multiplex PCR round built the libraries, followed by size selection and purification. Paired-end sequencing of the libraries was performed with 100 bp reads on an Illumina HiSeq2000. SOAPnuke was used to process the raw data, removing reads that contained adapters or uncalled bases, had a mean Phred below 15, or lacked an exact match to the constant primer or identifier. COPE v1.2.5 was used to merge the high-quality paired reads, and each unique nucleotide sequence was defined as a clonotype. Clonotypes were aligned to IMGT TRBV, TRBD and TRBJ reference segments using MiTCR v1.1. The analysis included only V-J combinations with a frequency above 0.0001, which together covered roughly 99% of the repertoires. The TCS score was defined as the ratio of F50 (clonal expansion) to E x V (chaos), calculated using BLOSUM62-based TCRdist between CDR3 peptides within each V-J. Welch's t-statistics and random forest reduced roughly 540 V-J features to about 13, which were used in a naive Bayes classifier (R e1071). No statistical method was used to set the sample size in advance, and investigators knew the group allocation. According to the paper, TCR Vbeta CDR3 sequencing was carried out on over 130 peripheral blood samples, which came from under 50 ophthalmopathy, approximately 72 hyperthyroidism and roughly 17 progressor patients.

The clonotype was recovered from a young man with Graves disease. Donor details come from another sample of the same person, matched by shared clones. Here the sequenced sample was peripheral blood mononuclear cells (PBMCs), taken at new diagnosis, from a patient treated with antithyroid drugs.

Here is the DNA: TGTGCCAGCAGCCATAGGACCCTGATCTACGAGCAGTACTTC. Its translation reads: CASSHRTLIYEQYF. The rearrangement joined TRBV6-2 or TRBV6-3 to TRBJ2-7; the D gene cannot be resolved reliably. Measured from the cysteine to the phenylalanine, the CDR3 is 14 residues long. The only DNA kept is the CDR3, 42 bases in frame from the first base. Via the germline V gene, CDR1 is MNHEY and CDR2 SVGEGT. V and J are truncated by 6 bases and 3 bases respectively, leaving an intervening sequence of 15 bases.